In its sample, the clone carrying this T cell receptor beta chain was seen many times. These data originate in a study of T cells in Graves' hyperthyroidism and ophthalmopathy. Amplification of TCR beta CDR3 regions was performed using RNA transcripts as template. Primed by the HTBI set, a first-round RT-PCR was run on the TCR CDR3. TCRdb used MiXCR to reprocess the multiplex PCR reads, holding one entry per CDR3 protein. Seen here are about 550,000 distinct CDR3 sequences, more than 20% observed once, and the top ten hold around a quarter. The TCR was taken from a man between 18 and 29 years old with Graves' hyperthyroidism. The sample consisted of blood.

The CDR3 spells CASSSDPHPEAFF. The CDR3 nucleotides read TGTGCCAGCAGCTCGGACCCGCACCCTGAAGCTTTCTTT. The chain couples TRBV7-8 to TRBJ1-1, with D unclear. V was shortened by 4 bases and J by 6 bases, with 12 bases between the two germline ends. This CDR3 has 13 amino acids. Germline V lookup: CDR1 SGHVS, CDR2 FQNEAQ.